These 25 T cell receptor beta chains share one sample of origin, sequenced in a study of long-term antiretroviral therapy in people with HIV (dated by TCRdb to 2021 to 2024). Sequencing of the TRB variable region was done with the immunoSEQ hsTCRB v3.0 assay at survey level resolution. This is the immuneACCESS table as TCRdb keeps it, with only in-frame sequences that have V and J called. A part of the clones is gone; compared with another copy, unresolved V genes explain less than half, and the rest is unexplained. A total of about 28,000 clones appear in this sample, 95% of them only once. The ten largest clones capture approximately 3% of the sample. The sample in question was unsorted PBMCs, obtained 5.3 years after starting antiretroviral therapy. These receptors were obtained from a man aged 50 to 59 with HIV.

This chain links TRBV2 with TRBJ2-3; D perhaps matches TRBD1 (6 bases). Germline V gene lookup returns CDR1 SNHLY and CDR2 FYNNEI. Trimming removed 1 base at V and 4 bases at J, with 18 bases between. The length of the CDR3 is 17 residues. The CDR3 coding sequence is TGTGCCAGCAGTGAAGATACAGGGTCGGGTTTCGCAGATACGCAGTATTTT. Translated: CASSEDTGSGFADTQYF. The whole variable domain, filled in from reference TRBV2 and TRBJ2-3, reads EPEVTQTPSHQVTQMGQEVILRCVPISNHLYFYWYRQILGQKVEFLVSFYNNEISEKSEIFDDQFSVERPDGSNFTLKIRSTKLEDSAMYFCASSEDTGSGFADTQYFGPGTRLTVL.

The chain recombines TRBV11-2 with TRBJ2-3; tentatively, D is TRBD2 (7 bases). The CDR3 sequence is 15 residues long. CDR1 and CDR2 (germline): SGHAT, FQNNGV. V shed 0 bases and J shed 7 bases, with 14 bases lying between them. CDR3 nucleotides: TGTGCCAGCAGCTTAGAATGGGAGGGGACATATACGCAGTATTTT. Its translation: CASSLEWEGTYTQYF.

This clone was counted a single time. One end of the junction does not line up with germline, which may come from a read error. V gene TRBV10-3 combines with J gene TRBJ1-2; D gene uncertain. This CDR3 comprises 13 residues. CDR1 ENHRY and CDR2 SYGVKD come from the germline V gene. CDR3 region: CAITEQVDYGYTF. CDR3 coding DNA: TGTGCCATCACTGAGCAGGTGGACTATGGCTACACCTTC.

This CDR3 is CAIRGGRVNEQFF. CDR3 in DNA: TGTGCCATCAGGGGGGGAAGGGTGAATGAGCAGTTCTTC. The chain has TRBV7-2 and TRBJ2-1; D may match TRBD1 or TRBD2 (7 bases each). CDR3 length: 13 amino acids. V shed 10 bases and J shed 7 bases, with 17 bases lying between them. Germline CDR1 SGHTA, CDR2 FQGNSA.

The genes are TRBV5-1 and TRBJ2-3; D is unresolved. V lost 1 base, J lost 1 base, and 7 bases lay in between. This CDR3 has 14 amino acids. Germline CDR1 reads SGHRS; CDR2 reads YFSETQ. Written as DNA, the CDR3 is TGCGCCAGCAGCTTGAACCTGGGCACAGATACGCAGTATTTT. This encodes CASSLNLGTDTQYF.

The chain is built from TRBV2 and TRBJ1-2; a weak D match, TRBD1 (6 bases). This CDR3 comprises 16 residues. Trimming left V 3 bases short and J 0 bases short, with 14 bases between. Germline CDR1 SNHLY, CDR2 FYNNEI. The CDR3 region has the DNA TGTGCCAGCAGTGACAGGGGCGGAGGAGCTAACTATGGCTACACCTTC. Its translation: CASSDRGGGANYGYTF.

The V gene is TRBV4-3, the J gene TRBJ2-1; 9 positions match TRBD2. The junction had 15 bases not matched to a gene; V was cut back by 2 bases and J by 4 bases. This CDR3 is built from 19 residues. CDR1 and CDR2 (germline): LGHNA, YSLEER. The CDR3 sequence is CASSQQSSGGPPYYNEQFF. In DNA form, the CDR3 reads TGCGCCAGCAGCCAACAAAGTAGCGGGGGACCTCCCTATTACAATGAGCAGTTCTTC.

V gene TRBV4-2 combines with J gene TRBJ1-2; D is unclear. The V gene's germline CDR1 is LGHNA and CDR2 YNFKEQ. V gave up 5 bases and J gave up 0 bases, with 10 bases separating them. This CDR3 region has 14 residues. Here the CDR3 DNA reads TGTGCCAGCAGCGCCCTCATGGCTAACTATGGCTACACCTTC. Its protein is CASSALMANYGYTF.

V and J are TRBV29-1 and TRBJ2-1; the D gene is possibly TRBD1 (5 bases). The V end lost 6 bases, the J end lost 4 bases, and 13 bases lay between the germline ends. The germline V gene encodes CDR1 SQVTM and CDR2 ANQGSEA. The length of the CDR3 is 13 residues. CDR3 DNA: TGCAGCGTAGCCAAGACAGATTACAATGAGCAGTTCTTC. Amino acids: CSVAKTDYNEQFF.

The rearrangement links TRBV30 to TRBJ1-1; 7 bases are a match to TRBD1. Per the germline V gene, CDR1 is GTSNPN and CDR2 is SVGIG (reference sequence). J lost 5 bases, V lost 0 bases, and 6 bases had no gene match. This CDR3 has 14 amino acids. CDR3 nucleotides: TGTGCCTGGAGTGTACTAGGGGGCGCGACTGAAGCTTTCTTT. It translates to CAWSVLGGATEAFF.

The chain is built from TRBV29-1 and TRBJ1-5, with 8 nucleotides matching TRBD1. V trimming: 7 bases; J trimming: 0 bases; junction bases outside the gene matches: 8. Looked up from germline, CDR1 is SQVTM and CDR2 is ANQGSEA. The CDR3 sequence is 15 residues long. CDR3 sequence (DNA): TGCAGCGGACAGGGGAGAGACTATAGCAATCAGCCCCAGCATTTT. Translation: CSGQGRDYSNQPQHF.

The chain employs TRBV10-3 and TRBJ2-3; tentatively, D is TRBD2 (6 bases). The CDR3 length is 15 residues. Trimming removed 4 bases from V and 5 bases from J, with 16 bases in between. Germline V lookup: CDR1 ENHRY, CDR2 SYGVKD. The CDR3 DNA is TGTGCCATCAGTGGCGCCAGTTTCGGGGGAGATACGCAGTATTTT. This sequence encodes CAISGASFGGDTQYF.

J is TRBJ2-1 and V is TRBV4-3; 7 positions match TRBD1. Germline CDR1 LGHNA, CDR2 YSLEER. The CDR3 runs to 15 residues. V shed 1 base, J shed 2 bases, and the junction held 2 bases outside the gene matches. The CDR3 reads CASSQGQGPYNEQFF. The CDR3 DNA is TGCGCCAGCAGCCAAGGACAGGGCCCCTACAATGAGCAGTTCTTC.

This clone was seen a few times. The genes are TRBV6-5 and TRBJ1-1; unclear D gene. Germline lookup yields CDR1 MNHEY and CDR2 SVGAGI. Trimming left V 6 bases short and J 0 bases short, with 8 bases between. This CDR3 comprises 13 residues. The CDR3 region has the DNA TGTGCCAGCAGCGAGGCCTTGAACACTGAAGCTTTCTTT. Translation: CASSEALNTEAFF.

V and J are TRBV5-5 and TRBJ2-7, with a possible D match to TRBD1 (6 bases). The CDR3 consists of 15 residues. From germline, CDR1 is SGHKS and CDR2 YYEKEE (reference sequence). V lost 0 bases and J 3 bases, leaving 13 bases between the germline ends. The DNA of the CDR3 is TGTGCCAGCAGCTTGGTGGACAGCTTAGACTACGAGCAGTACTTC. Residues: CASSLVDSLDYEQYF.

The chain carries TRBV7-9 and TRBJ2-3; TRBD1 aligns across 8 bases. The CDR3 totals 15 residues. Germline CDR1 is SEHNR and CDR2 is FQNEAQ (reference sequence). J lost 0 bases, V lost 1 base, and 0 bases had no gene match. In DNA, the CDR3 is TGTGCCAGCAGCTTAGGGACAGGGAGCACAGATACGCAGTATTTT. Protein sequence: CASSLGTGSTDTQYF.

CDR3 loop: CASSEASITDTQYF. CDR3 nucleotides: TGCGCCAGCAGTGAGGCTAGTATCACAGATACGCAGTATTTT. The chain joins TRBV10-1 to TRBJ2-3; D is uncertain. This CDR3 is 14 amino acids long. Germline V gene lookup returns CDR1 WNHNN and CDR2 SYGVQD (reference sequence). V lost 2 bases and J lost 2, with 8 bases in between.

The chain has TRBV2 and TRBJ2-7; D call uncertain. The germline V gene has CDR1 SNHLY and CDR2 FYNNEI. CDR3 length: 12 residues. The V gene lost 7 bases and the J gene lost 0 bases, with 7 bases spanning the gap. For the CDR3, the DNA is TGTGCCAGCACTTCCCCCTCCTACGAGCAGTACTTC. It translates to CASTSPSYEQYF.

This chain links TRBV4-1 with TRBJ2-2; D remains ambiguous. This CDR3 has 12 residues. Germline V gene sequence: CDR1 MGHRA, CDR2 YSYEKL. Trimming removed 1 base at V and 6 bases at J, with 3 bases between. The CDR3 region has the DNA TGCGCCAGCAGCCAAGTATCCGGGGAGCTGTTTTTT. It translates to CASSQVSGELFF.

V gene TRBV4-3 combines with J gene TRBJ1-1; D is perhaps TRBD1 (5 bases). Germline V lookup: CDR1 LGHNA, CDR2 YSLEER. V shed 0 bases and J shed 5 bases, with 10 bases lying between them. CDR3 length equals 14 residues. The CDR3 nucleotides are TGCGCCAGCAGCCAAGAGGTGGGGCCGACTGAAGCTTTCTTT. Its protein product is CASSQEVGPTEAFF.

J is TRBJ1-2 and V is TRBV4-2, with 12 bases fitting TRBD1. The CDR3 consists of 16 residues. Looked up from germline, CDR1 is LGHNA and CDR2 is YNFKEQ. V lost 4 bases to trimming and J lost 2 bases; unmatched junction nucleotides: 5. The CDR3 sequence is CASSLEGQGANYGYTF. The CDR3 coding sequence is TGTGCCAGCAGCCTCGAGGGACAGGGGGCGAACTATGGCTACACCTTC.

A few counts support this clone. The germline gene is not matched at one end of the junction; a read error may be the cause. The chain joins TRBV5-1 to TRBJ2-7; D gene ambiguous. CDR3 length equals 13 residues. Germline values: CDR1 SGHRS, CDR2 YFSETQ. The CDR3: CASSVDGPYEQYF. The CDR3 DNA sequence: TGTGCCAGCAGCGTGGACGGACCCTACGAGCAGTACTTC.

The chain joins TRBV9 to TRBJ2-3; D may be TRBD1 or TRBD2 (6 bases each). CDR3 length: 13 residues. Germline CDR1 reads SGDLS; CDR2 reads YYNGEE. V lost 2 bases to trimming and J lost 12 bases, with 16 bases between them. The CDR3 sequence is CASSVDHRGAQYF. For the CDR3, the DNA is TGTGCCAGCAGCGTCGACCATAGGGGGGCACAGTATTTT.

The CDR3 here is CASSTSSAWGYTF. In DNA form, the CDR3 reads TGTGCCAGTAGTACGTCAAGTGCCTGGGGCTACACCTTC. The genes are TRBV19 and TRBJ1-2; no clear D gene. The CDR3 is 13 residues long. Germline loops: CDR1 LNHDA, CDR2 SQIVND (reference sequence). The V gene lost 4 bases and the J gene lost 8 bases, with 14 bases spanning the gap.

CDR3 in DNA: TGTGCCATCAGTGAAGCGGGGACCACCTTCTACAATGAGCAGTTCTTC. Its translation: CAISEAGTTFYNEQFF. This chain connects TRBV10-3 to TRBJ2-1, with TRBD2 identical over 7 bases. J was trimmed by 3 bases and V by 3 bases; bases with no gene match: 8. This CDR3 comprises 16 residues. Germline V gene data show CDR1 as ENHRY and CDR2 as SYGVKD.